This is a list of T cell receptor beta chains from one sample in a study of shared clonotypes between healthy human individuals. The data were produced by immunoSEQ multiplex PCR, yet TCRdb's version contains in-frame clones alone and is incomplete. Found here are under 1,100,000 clones, around four fifths of them singletons; the top ten hold 1.4% to 1.5%. The sequencing sample was made of memory CD4+ T cells sorted from blood. These receptors were collected from a man in his late teens or twenties in good health. The conserved cysteine and the conserved F or W are not part of the CDR3 here. The D gene is left open where the match is weak. Only some rows state a clone size, as once, few, many or a class for expanded clones.

d_gene: TRBD2
j_gene: TRBJ2-7
abundance: -
v_gene: TRBV5-1
CDR3aa: ASSTGTTSYEQY

d_gene: -
j_gene: TRBJ1-1
abundance: few
v_gene: TRBV7-8
CDR3aa: ASSANMNTEAF

d_gene: -
j_gene: TRBJ2-7
abundance: few
v_gene: TRBV6-6
CDR3aa: ASSGGGRAYEQY

d_gene: -
j_gene: TRBJ2-2
abundance: -
v_gene: TRBV10-3
CDR3aa: AISAADTSNTGELF

d_gene: -
j_gene: TRBJ2-7
abundance: -
v_gene: TRBV28
CDR3aa: ASSLRATHEQY

d_gene: TRBD1
j_gene: TRBJ1-2
abundance: many
v_gene: TRBV30
CDR3aa: AWSLKTGTVSGYT

d_gene: TRBD1
j_gene: TRBJ2-3
abundance: -
v_gene: TRBV5-1
CDR3aa: ASGTGGAESADTQY

d_gene: -
j_gene: TRBJ1-4
abundance: -
v_gene: TRBV7-2
CDR3aa: ASSLQGLSEKLF

d_gene: -
j_gene: TRBJ2-6
abundance: -
v_gene: TRBV18
CDR3aa: ASSLDSSGANVLT

d_gene: TRBD1
j_gene: TRBJ2-1
abundance: -
v_gene: TRBV5-1
CDR3aa: ASSLGGQANEQF

d_gene: TRBD1
j_gene: TRBJ1-6
abundance: few
v_gene: TRBV19
CDR3aa: ASQDREVSNSPLH

d_gene: -
j_gene: TRBJ1-1
abundance: -
v_gene: TRBV5-1
CDR3aa: ASSSGSMGNTEAF

d_gene: -
j_gene: TRBJ2-7
abundance: -
v_gene: TRBV5-4
CDR3aa: ASSLLLYEQY

d_gene: TRBD1
j_gene: TRBJ1-1
abundance: few
v_gene: TRBV7-8
CDR3aa: ASSPGTVNTEAF

d_gene: -
j_gene: TRBJ2-3
abundance: -
v_gene: TRBV19
CDR3aa: ASSIRGATDTQY

d_gene: -
j_gene: -
abundance: -
v_gene: TRBV27
CDR3aa: ASRPTTGMRGEQY

d_gene: -
j_gene: TRBJ2-7
abundance: -
v_gene: TRBV6-5
CDR3aa: ASSYSPGLTYEQY

d_gene: -
j_gene: TRBJ1-5
abundance: few
v_gene: TRBV18
CDR3aa: ASSPSPGQPQH

d_gene: -
j_gene: TRBJ2-2
abundance: -
v_gene: TRBV7-9
CDR3aa: ASSLVANTNTGELF

d_gene: -
j_gene: TRBJ1-2
abundance: -
v_gene: TRBV19
CDR3aa: ASSIDPVNYGYT

d_gene: TRBD1
j_gene: TRBJ2-7
abundance: -
v_gene: TRBV7-9
CDR3aa: ASSPGPGQVYEQY

d_gene: -
j_gene: TRBJ2-5
abundance: -
v_gene: TRBV7-9
CDR3aa: ASSALQGRQETQY

d_gene: TRBD1
j_gene: TRBJ1-4
abundance: -
v_gene: TRBV10-3
CDR3aa: AISESTGNGEKLF

d_gene: TRBD2
j_gene: TRBJ2-5
abundance: few
v_gene: TRBV30
CDR3aa: AWSVGSTSGQETQY

d_gene: TRBD1
j_gene: TRBJ1-6
abundance: once
v_gene: TRBV6-6
CDR3aa: ASSFDRGDNSPLH

d_gene: -
j_gene: TRBJ2-3
abundance: -
v_gene: TRBV11-2
CDR3aa: ASSLGRGSTDTQY

d_gene: -
j_gene: TRBJ2-5
abundance: -
v_gene: TRBV7-2
CDR3aa: ASSLWAGETQY

d_gene: -
j_gene: TRBJ2-5
abundance: -
v_gene: TRBV6-5
CDR3aa: ASKAHFMGETQY

d_gene: -
j_gene: TRBJ2-5
abundance: once
v_gene: TRBV20-1
CDR3aa: SARREQTQY

d_gene: -
j_gene: TRBJ2-4
abundance: -
v_gene: TRBV7-2
CDR3aa: ASSFWATKNIQY

d_gene: -
j_gene: TRBJ1-2
abundance: -
v_gene: TRBV7-2
CDR3aa: ASSPPGRSNGYT

d_gene: -
j_gene: TRBJ1-2
abundance: once
v_gene: TRBV7-9
CDR3aa: ASSTSQAFYGYT